What follows are 21 T cell receptor beta chains derived from one specimen sequenced in a study of identical twins. TCRdb independently ran MiXCR on the 5' RACE reads; one entry per CDR3 protein. Among roughly 1,500,000 distinct CDR3 sequences, roughly a third were seen once, and the ten largest hold 0.27%. The material sequenced was cord blood. The receptors stem from a newborn girl in good health.

The chain is built from TRBV12-3 or TRBV12-4 and TRBJ1-5, with D possibly being TRBD1 (5 bases). V was clipped by 6 bases and J by 5 bases, with 11 bases between them. The CDR3 contains 13 residues. The CDR3 DNA reads as TGTGCCAGCAGCGACGACAGTCATCAGCCCCAGCATTTT. This codes for CASSDDSHQPQHF.

V gene TRBV19 combines with J gene TRBJ1-2, with 8 bases aligning to TRBD1. The CDR3 length is 17 residues. The germline V gene encodes CDR1 LNHDA and CDR2 SQIVND (reference sequence). Losses at the gene ends were 4 bases for V and 2 bases for J; bases not matched to a gene: 12. The CDR3 protein is CASSSGQGEYTNYGYTF. Here the CDR3 DNA reads TGTGCCAGTAGTAGCGGACAGGGTGAATACACGAACTATGGCTACACCTTC.

This clonotype was counted once. The chain is built from TRBV5-1 and TRBJ1-5; 9 nucleotides agree with TRBD1. Trimming cost V 4 bases and J 7 bases; bases outside gene matches: 6. The CDR3 extends over 14 amino acids. The V gene's germline CDR1 is SGHRS and CDR2 YFSETQ. The DNA of the CDR3 is TGCGCCAGCAGCCCTCTGGGACAGGGCCAGCCCCAGCATTTT. Its translation: CASSPLGQGQPQHF.

This chain connects TRBV19 to TRBJ1-5; D possibly corresponds to TRBD1 (5 bases). CDR3 length: 15 residues. CDR1 and CDR2 from the germline V gene are LNHDA and SQIVND (reference sequence). Trimming took 1 base from V and 3 from J, leaving 10 bases between them. CDR3: CASSIGGRANQPQHF. CDR3 coding DNA: TGTGCCAGTAGTATAGGGGGCAGAGCCAATCAGCCCCAGCATTTT. Variable domain in full (rest from reference TRBV19 and TRBJ1-5): DGGITQSPKYLFRKEGQNVTLSCEQNLNHDAMYWYRQDPGQGLRLIYYSQIVNDFQKGDIAEGYSVSREKKESFPLTVTSAQKNPTAFYLCASSIGGRANQPQHFGDGTRLSIL.

Only a few counts were recorded for this clonotype. The chain joins TRBV12-5 to TRBJ2-5, with TRBD2 matching 12 bases. J gave up 2 bases and V 0 bases, and 16 bases lay outside the gene matches. Germline V gene data show CDR1 as LGHNT and CDR2 as FRNRAP. The CDR3 contains 21 residues. CDR3 sequence (DNA): TGTGCTAGTGGTTTGGTACTTCCCCTGACTAGCGGGGGCAGCCCTCAAGAGACCCAGTACTTC. This codes for CASGLVLPLTSGGSPQETQYF. Variable domain in full (rest from reference TRBV12-5 and TRBJ2-5): DARVTQTPRHKVTEMGQEVTMRCQPILGHNTVFWYRQTMMQGLELLAYFRNRAPLDDSGMPKDRFSAEMPDATLATLKIQPSEPRDSAVYFCASGLVLPLTSGGSPQETQYFGPGTRLLVL.

The chain is built from TRBV28 and TRBJ2-4; D remains unclear. Trimming took off 4 bases at V and 13 bases at J, with 14 bases between the two ends. Germline V gives CDR1 MDHEN, CDR2 SYDVKM. The CDR3 runs to 12 residues. CDR3 DNA sequence: TGTGCCAGCAGTTCCCCCCGGAGAGAGCAGTACTTC. Translated: CASSSPRREQYF.

This clonotype was detected many times. The rearrangement uses TRBV27 and TRBJ2-7; 7 nucleotides agree with TRBD2. Germline lookup yields CDR1 MNHEY and CDR2 SMNVEV (reference sequence). The V segment lost 4 bases and the J segment 5 bases; nucleotides outside the gene matches: 5. The CDR3 spans 13 residues. DNA for the CDR3: TGTGCCAGCAGTTCATCCGGGGGGAACGAGCAGTACTTC. Its protein is CASSSSGGNEQYF.

The chain links TRBV3-1 to TRBJ2-7, with D tentatively TRBD1 or TRBD2 (6 bases each). Trimming left V 2 bases short and J 4 bases short, with 12 bases between. The germline CDR1 and CDR2 sequences are LGHDT and YNNKEL (reference sequence). The CDR3 is 14 residues long. CDR3 amino acids: CASSQSGASYEQYF. The DNA of the CDR3 is TGTGCCAGCAGCCAATCGGGGGCATCTTACGAGCAGTACTTC.

The gene calls are TRBV27 and TRBJ1-2; tentative D call: TRBD1 (6 bases). The V gene's germline CDR1 is MNHEY and CDR2 SMNVEV (reference sequence). Trimming removed 5 bases at V and 4 bases at J, with 32 bases between. The CDR3 runs 20 residues. In DNA, the CDR3 is TGTGCCAGCAGTCCGCGGGGGCCTGGTGGAGGGGACTATGATCTCTATGGCTACACCTTC. It yields the protein CASSPRGPGGGDYDLYGYTF.

The CDR3 protein is CASRDYRAPFDQPQHF. In DNA, the CDR3 is TGTGCCAGCAGGGATTACAGGGCGCCTTTTGATCAGCCCCAGCATTTT. The V gene is TRBV2, the J gene TRBJ1-5, with D possibly TRBD1 on 6 matching bases. Germline V gene lookup returns CDR1 SNHLY and CDR2 FYNNEI. The CDR3 sequence is 16 residues long. The V and J ends lost 6 bases and 5 bases respectively, with 20 bases between them.

The CDR3 here is CASSLCAGGTEAFF. DNA of the CDR3: TGTGCCAGCAGTTTATGCGCGGGGGGCACTGAAGCTTTCTTT. V is TRBV28 and J is TRBJ1-1; the D gene is possibly TRBD1 (5 bases). The V gene lost 0 bases and the J gene lost 4 bases, with 9 bases spanning the gap. CDR1 MDHEN and CDR2 SYDVKM come from the germline V gene. The CDR3 is 14 residues long.

This clonotype was seen more than once but under ten times. This chain connects TRBV20-1 to TRBJ2-7; 10 bases align to TRBD2. The J segment lost 5 bases and the V segment lost 2 bases, leaving 3 bases of the junction unmatched. Germline V gene data show CDR1 as DFQATT and CDR2 as SNEGSKA (reference sequence). CDR3 length: 13 residues. CDR3 amino acids: CSARLAGANEQYF. CDR3 sequence (DNA): TGCAGTGCTAGACTAGCGGGAGCCAACGAGCAGTACTTC.

CDR3 DNA sequence: TGCAGTGCCGGGAGTGCGGAGACCCAGTACTTC. Translation gives CSAGSAETQYF. V is TRBV20-1 and J is TRBJ2-7, with D possibly matching TRBD2 (6 bases). The J call may be in error: the DNA end matches TRBJ2-5 better. This CDR3 is built from 11 residues. Germline V gene data show CDR1 as DFQATT and CDR2 as SNEGSKA (reference sequence).

The V gene is TRBV7-2, the J gene TRBJ1-1; 8 nucleotides agree with TRBD1. CDR1 is SGHTA, CDR2 FQGNSA, per germline. The CDR3 contains 12 residues. J gave up 8 bases and V 4 bases, and 3 bases lay outside the gene matches. Written as DNA, the CDR3 is TGTGCCAGCAGCTGGACAGGGCGCGAAGCTTTCTTT. Its translation is CASSWTGREAFF.

This clonotype was seen only a few times. A read error may produce the germline difference seen at one junction end. The rearrangement links TRBV3-1 to TRBJ2-1; no clear D gene. The CDR3 runs 15 residues. The germline CDR1 and CDR2 sequences are LGHDT and YNNKEL (reference sequence). As DNA, the CDR3 is TGTGCCAGCATCCAATCACCAGGAGCCTACAATGAGCAGTTCTTC. It specifies CASIQSPGAYNEQFF.

This sequence joins TRBV27 and TRBJ2-5; possibly TRBD2 for D (5 bases). CDR1 is MNHEY and CDR2 is SMNVEV in the germline V gene (reference sequence). V was trimmed by 6 bases and J by 1 base, leaving 9 bases between them. The CDR3 has 13 amino acids. The CDR3 nucleotides are TGTGCCAGCAGACTCCGGGGCCAAGAGACCCAGTACTTC. The encoded protein is CASRLRGQETQYF.

This clonotype was counted between two and nine times. V gene TRBV27 combines with J gene TRBJ2-1, with D perhaps TRBD1 (6 bases). Trimming took 2 bases from V and 2 from J, leaving 10 bases between them. Germline CDR1 and CDR2: MNHEY and SMNVEV (reference sequence). This CDR3 region has 15 residues. CDR3 in amino acids: CASSLQGQPYNEQFF. The DNA of the CDR3 is TGTGCCAGCAGTTTACAGGGACAACCCTACAATGAGCAGTTCTTC.

This chain uses TRBV5-1 with TRBJ2-7, with 9 bases fitting TRBD1. The V gene's germline CDR1 is SGHRS and CDR2 YFSETQ. With 0 bases clipped from V and 4 bases from J, the junction kept 5 bases outside the gene matches. The CDR3 extends over 15 amino acids. The CDR3 DNA reads as TGCGCCAGCAGCTTGGGCGGGACAGGGCAATACGAGCAGTACTTC. This gives the protein CASSLGGTGQYEQYF.

V usage is TRBV11-2 and J usage is TRBJ2-5; 7 bases match TRBD1. The J call may be incorrect, as the DNA end agrees better with TRBJ2-7. The CDR3 is 15 residues long. Germline V CDR1 and CDR2: SGHAT, FQNNGV. The CDR3 loop is CASSLARRGKYEQYF. CDR3 in DNA: TGTGCCAGCAGCTTAGCCCGCAGGGGGAAGTACGAGCAGTACTTC.

This clonotype was observed many times. The chain has TRBV29-1 and TRBJ1-1, with 7 bases matching TRBD1. The ends lost 6 bases at V and 6 bases at J; junction bases unmatched: 10. The CDR3 spans 13 residues. Germline loops: CDR1 SQVTM, CDR2 ANQGSEA. The chain's CDR3 is CSVITGAGAEAFF. In DNA form, the CDR3 reads TGCAGCGTCATAACAGGGGCTGGAGCTGAAGCTTTCTTT.

The rearrangement links TRBV20-1 to TRBJ1-5, with D unresolved. The CDR3 is made up of 15 amino acids. The germline V gene encodes CDR1 DFQATT and CDR2 SNEGSKA (reference sequence). Trimming removed 0 bases from V and 0 bases from J, with 9 bases in between. DNA for the CDR3: TGCAGTGCTAGAGATGGGTGGTATAGCAATCAGCCCCAGCATTTT. Its protein product is CSARDGWYSNQPQHF.